Below, 22 T cell receptor beta chains from the same sample are listed, as sequenced in a study of T cell repertoires in cytomegalovirus infection (dated by TCRdb to between 2018 and 2021). Sequencing took place on an Illumina HiSeq 1500. The public sequencing data were trimmed at Q25 with fastp and processed into clonotypes with MiXCR by TCRdb, which kept only in-frame beta chains. Each entry is one CDR3 protein sequence, shown with its most common DNA and genes. The sample table records about 440,000 distinct CDR3 sequences; under 40% of these occur just once. The biggest ten clones account for roughly 15% of the sample. The sample was PBMCs. These receptors were obtained from a human donor in good health (CMV status not recorded). Some clones in this sample may be carry-over from other donors' samples.

The chain is built from TRBV29-1 and TRBJ2-7, with D perhaps matching TRBD2 (7 bases). The CDR3 consists of 12 residues. Germline values: CDR1 SQVTM, CDR2 ANQGSEA. CDR3 loop: CIFPGGAGEQYF. DNA of the CDR3: TGCATCTTTCCTGGGGGGGCGGGGGAGCAGTACTTC.

There are a few counts of this clonotype. The chain is built from TRBV6-2 or TRBV6-3 and TRBJ1-5; maybe TRBD1 (6 bases). Germline V gene sequence: CDR1 MNHEY, CDR2 SVGEGT. CDR3 length: 15 amino acids. Trimming pared 5 bases from V and 6 bases from J, leaving 17 bases between. The CDR3 here is CASSEEMGGSQPQHF. CDR3 bases: TGTGCCAGCAGTGAAGAGATGGGGGGCAGTCAGCCCCAGCATTTT.

This clonotype was seen repeatedly, ten times or more. V usage is TRBV7-6 and J usage is TRBJ2-3, with TRBD2 identical over 7 bases. The CDR3 runs to 13 residues. Trimming at V came to 6 bases and at J to 5 bases, leaving 5 bases not matched to a gene. Germline V CDR1 and CDR2: SGHVS, FNYEAQ. Here the CDR3 DNA reads TGTGCCAGCAGGGGACTACCGCGAGATACGCAGTATTTT. Amino acid sequence: CASRGLPRDTQYF.

The rearrangement links TRBV7-6 to TRBJ1-1; D gene uncertain. Germline lookup yields CDR1 SGHVS and CDR2 FNYEAQ. The CDR3 extends over 14 amino acids. Trimming left V 0 bases short and J 5 bases short, with 10 bases between. The CDR3 region is CASSLAIRGTEAFF. CDR3 in DNA: TGTGCCAGCAGCTTAGCGATTCGAGGTACTGAAGCTTTCTTT. Full variable domain (remainder filled in from reference TRBV7-6 and TRBJ1-1): GAGVSQSPRYKVTKRGQDVALRCDPISGHVSLYWYRQALGQGPEFLTYFNYEAQQDKSGLPNDRFSAERPEGSISTLTIQRTEQRDSAMYRCASSLAIRGTEAFFGQGTRLTVV.

The gene calls are TRBV25-1 and TRBJ1-1; D not certain. The CDR3 has 15 residues. Germline CDR1 reads MGHDK; CDR2 reads SYGVNS. V gave up 3 bases and J gave up 0 bases, with 11 bases separating them. This chain's CDR3 is CASSEEHWMNTEAFF. CDR3 DNA: TGTGCCAGCAGTGAGGAACATTGGATGAACACTGAAGCTTTCTTT.

V gene TRBV19 combines with J gene TRBJ1-5; a weak D match, TRBD1 (5 bases). V lost 3 bases, J lost 1 base, and 13 bases lay in between. The CDR3 contains 16 residues. Germline-derived CDR1 and CDR2 are LNHDA and SQIVND (reference sequence). For the CDR3, the DNA is TGTGCCAGTAGTATGGGGACGCCTGGCAGCAATCAGCCCCAGCATTTT. As protein: CASSMGTPGSNQPQHF.

The rearrangement links TRBV6-5 to TRBJ2-7; weak D call: TRBD1 (6 bases). This CDR3 spans 13 amino acids. Germline-derived CDR1 and CDR2 are MNHEY and SVGAGI. The germline V and J ends were trimmed by 2 bases and 6 bases, with 11 bases remaining between them. CDR3 DNA sequence: TGTGCCAGCAGTTACAACAGGGCCCCCGAGCAGTACTTC. This sequence encodes CASSYNRAPEQYF.

This clonotype has a handful of counts. The chain has TRBV7-9 and TRBJ1-1; no clear D gene. V was cut by 5 bases and J by 4 bases, with 8 bases left in between. This CDR3 contains 12 residues. Germline V gene sequence: CDR1 SEHNR, CDR2 FQNEAQ (reference sequence). The CDR3 bases are TGTGCCAGCAGCGACGGCCTCACTGAAGCTTTCTTT. This gives the protein CASSDGLTEAFF. The whole variable domain, filled in from reference TRBV7-9 and TRBJ1-1, reads DTGVSQNPRHKITKRGQNVTFRCDPISEHNRLYWYRQTLGQGPEFLTYFQNEAQLEKSRLLSDRFSAERPKGSFSTLEIQRTEQGDSAMYLCASSDGLTEAFFGQGTRLTVV.

This chain connects TRBV5-6 to TRBJ2-2; D is possibly TRBD1 (6 bases). The CDR3 is made up of 17 amino acids. V was shortened by 1 base and J by 7 bases, with 20 bases between the two germline ends. Per the germline V gene, CDR1 is SGHDT and CDR2 is YYEEEE. The CDR3 sequence is CASSLFGQPIGSGELFF. CDR3 coding DNA: TGTGCCAGCAGCTTGTTCGGACAGCCAATTGGCAGCGGGGAGCTGTTTTTT.

V usage is TRBV6-6 and J usage is TRBJ1-4; weak D call: TRBD1 (5 bases). Trimming took 2 bases from V and 11 from J, leaving 15 bases between them. The CDR3 runs to 14 residues. CDR1 and CDR2 (germline): MNHNY, SVGAGI (reference sequence). This chain's CDR3 is CASSYTTVTEKLFF. Here the CDR3 DNA reads TGTGCCAGCAGTTACACGACCGTGACAGAGAAACTGTTTTTT.

The count of this clonotype is one. A much larger clone is a single base away; this may be a read error. This CDR3 is missing its conserved last phenylalanine or tryptophan, likely due to a read error. The chain has TRBV2 and TRBJ1-2; D uncertain. The V gene's germline CDR1 is SNHLY and CDR2 FYNNEI. The CDR3 has 14 residues. Trimming removed 8 bases from V and 2 bases from J, with 15 bases in between. CDR3: CASWEPKLNYGYTL. CDR3 DNA sequence: TGTGCCAGCTGGGAACCTAAATTGAACTATGGCTACACCTTA.

This clonotype was counted ten times or more. The CDR3 DNA follows: TGTGCCAGCAGCTTGTGGGGGACACCAGAAAAACTGTTTTTT. Its protein is CASSLWGTPEKLFF. V and J are TRBV11-2 and TRBJ1-4, with D possibly TRBD1 on 6 matching bases. Germline V gives CDR1 SGHAT, CDR2 FQNNGV. With 3 bases removed from V and 8 bases from J, the gap between germline ends came to 13 bases. The CDR3 runs to 14 residues. Full variable domain (outside the CDR3, taken from reference TRBV11-2 and TRBJ1-4): EAGVAQSPRYKIIEKRQSVAFWCNPISGHATLYWYQQILGQGPKLLIQFQNNGVVDDSQLPKDRFSAERLKGVDSTLKIQPAKLEDSAVYLCASSLWGTPEKLFFGSGTQLSVL.

As concerns this clonotype: A much larger clone sits a single nucleotide away, making a read error possible. V gene TRBV2 combines with J gene TRBJ2-2, with no clear D. Germline CDR1 SNHLY, CDR2 FYNNEI. This CDR3 contains 14 residues. The CDR3 sequence: CARSEEARTGELFF. Here the CDR3 DNA reads TGTGCCAGAAGTGAAGAGGCCCGTACCGGGGAGCTGTTTTTT.

The gene calls are TRBV14 and TRBJ2-1; no firm D call. The V end lost 4 bases, the J end lost 0 bases, and 10 bases lay between the germline ends. The germline V gene has CDR1 SGHDN and CDR2 FVKESK. The CDR3 is 15 residues long. This CDR3 is CASSPYQSSYNEQFF. The CDR3 DNA reads as TGTGCCAGCAGCCCTTATCAGAGCTCCTACAATGAGCAGTTCTTC. Using reference TRBV14 and TRBJ2-1 for the parts outside the CDR3, the full variable domain is EAGVTQFPSHSVIEKGQTVTLRCDPISGHDNLYWYRRVMGKEIKFLLHFVKESKQDESGMPNNRFLAERTGGTYSTLKVQPAELEDSGVYFCASSPYQSSYNEQFFGPGTRLTVL.

This clonotype was counted between two and nine times. The rearrangement links TRBV7-8 to TRBJ1-5; 8 bases line up with TRBD1. Trimming at V came to 4 bases and at J to 8 bases, leaving 7 bases not matched to a gene. The germline V gene encodes CDR1 SGHVS and CDR2 FQNEAQ. The CDR3 has 14 residues. The CDR3: CASSSGDRREPQHF. As DNA, the CDR3 is TGTGCCAGCAGCTCCGGGGACAGGAGAGAGCCCCAGCATTTT.

The table lists this clonotype with a count of one. The V and J genes are TRBV6-8 and TRBJ2-1, with 9 positions matching TRBD1. J lost 8 bases, V lost 6 bases, and 11 bases had no gene match. The CDR3 is 15 residues long. Germline loops: CDR1 MNHGY, CDR2 SAAAGT. The CDR3 reads CASRPIGTGSYEQFF. CDR3 in DNA: TGTGCCAGCAGACCCATCGGGACAGGGTCCTATGAGCAGTTCTTC.

This clonotype occurred many times. The chain links TRBV5-4 to TRBJ2-2; perhaps TRBD2 as D (6 bases). Germline V CDR1 and CDR2: SGHNT, YYREEE (reference sequence). The CDR3 loop spans 16 amino acids. V was cut by 0 bases and J by 2 bases, with 11 bases left in between. This CDR3 reads CASSLGSGGNTGELFF. CDR3 coding DNA: TGTGCCAGCAGCTTGGGTAGCGGCGGAAACACCGGGGAGCTGTTTTTT.

This clonotype was found a few times. The V call is TRBV4-1, the J call TRBJ1-2; D is perhaps TRBD1 (5 bases). The CDR3 covers 17 residues. Germline assignment: CDR1 MGHRA and CDR2 YSYEKL. V dropped 4 bases and J dropped 0 bases, with 18 bases sitting between them. The CDR3 sequence: CASSPSLLMGANYGYTF. The CDR3 DNA reads TGCGCCAGCAGCCCCTCCCTTCTCATGGGGGCTAACTATGGCTACACCTTC.

Comments on this clonotype: This may be a read error: a much more frequent sequence differs by one nucleotide. In nucleotides, the CDR3 is TGTTCCACCAGCAGAGCCAAATCAGCCATGAACACTGAAGCTTTCTTT. This translates into CSTSRAKSAMNTEAFF. The rearrangement links TRBV15 to TRBJ1-1; D not resolved. Germline V gene sequence: CDR1 LNHNV, CDR2 YYDKDF (reference sequence). The CDR3 is 16 amino acids.

Details on this clonotype: This may be a read error, as it is one base from a much larger clone. CDR3 region: CASSFRDYSNQPQHF. The CDR3 coding sequence is TGTGCCAGCAGCTTTAGGGATTATAGCAATCAGCCCCAGCATTTT. This sequence joins TRBV7-2 and TRBJ1-5; no reliable D call. Trimming cost V 3 bases and J 0 bases, with 9 bases left between them. CDR1 is SGHTA, CDR2 FQGNSA, per germline. CDR3 length: 15 residues.

Here the CDR3 DNA reads TGTGCCAGTAAGAGGGAGAGCTCCTATAATTCACCCCTCCACTTT. It codes for CASKRESSYNSPLHF. This chain uses TRBV19 with TRBJ1-6; D is undetermined. This CDR3 comprises 15 residues. V shed 7 bases and J shed 0 bases, with 10 bases lying between them. Germline CDR1 reads LNHDA; CDR2 reads SQIVND (reference sequence).

J is TRBJ2-1 and V is TRBV24-1; 10 bases are shared with TRBD1. The CDR3 covers 15 residues. After removal of 0 bases from V and 6 bases from J, the junction contained 1 base not matched to a gene. Looked up from germline, CDR1 is KGHDR and CDR2 is SFDVKD. The CDR3 DNA follows: TGTGCCACCAGTGATTTGTGGACAGGGGGCAATGAGCAGTTCTTC. It is translated as CATSDLWTGGNEQFF.